This TCR beta chain was sequenced during a study of Graves' ophthalmopathy and Graves' hyperthyroidism. Findings and caveats of the study: Classification of ophthalmopathy versus stable hyperthyroidism by a 13-signature model yielded just under 90% sensitivity and approximately 80% specificity.

Trimming took 4 bases from V and 4 from J; bases not matched to a gene: 7. This CDR3 is built from 14 residues. From germline, CDR1 is SGHRS and CDR2 YFSETQ. RNA transcripts served as template for amplifying TCR beta CDR3 sequences. Investigators did first-round RT-PCR with HTBI primers, then second-round multiplex PCR. Each CDR3 protein gets one entry after TCRdb re-called the multiplex PCR reads with MiXCR. The table lists hundreds of thousands of distinct CDR3 sequences, roughly 14% of them singletons, with 5.5% to 7% in the top ten. This clonotype turned up a few times. Its matching antigen is unknown. Hyperthyroidism showing no ophthalmopathy within 18 months of follow-up was stable. Sampling approximately 10 ml of fresh peripheral blood provided the PBMCs.

This sequence originates from a woman aged 18-29 years with stable Graves' hyperthyroidism. The sample consisted of peripheral blood. The rearrangement joins TRBV5-1 to TRBJ2-7; 8 bases match TRBD1. DNA of the CDR3: TGCGCCAGCAGCACTTCAGGGGGCGGTTACGAGCAGTACTTC. Translated, it gives CASSTSGGGYEQYF.